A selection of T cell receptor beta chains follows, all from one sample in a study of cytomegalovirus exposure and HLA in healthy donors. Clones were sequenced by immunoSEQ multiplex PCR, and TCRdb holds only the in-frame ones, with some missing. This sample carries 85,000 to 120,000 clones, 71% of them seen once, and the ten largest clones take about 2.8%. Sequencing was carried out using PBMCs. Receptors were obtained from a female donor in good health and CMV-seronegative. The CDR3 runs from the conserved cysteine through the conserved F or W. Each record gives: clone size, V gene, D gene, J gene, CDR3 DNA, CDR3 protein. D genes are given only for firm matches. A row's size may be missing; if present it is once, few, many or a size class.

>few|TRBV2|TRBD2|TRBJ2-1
TGTGCCAGCAGCAAAGAGGGACTAGACTACAATGAGCAGTTCTTC
CASSKEGLDYNEQFF
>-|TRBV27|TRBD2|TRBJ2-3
TGTGCCAGCAGTGGTGCGGGACTAGGGATCGCAGATACGCAGTATTTT
CASSGAGLGIADTQYF
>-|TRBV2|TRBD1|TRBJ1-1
TGTGCCAGCAGTGTAGGGAGGGACAGGGGGGCTGAAGCTTTCTTT
CASSVGRDRGAEAFF
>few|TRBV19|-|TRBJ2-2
TGTGCCAGTAGAGGGGCGGTTAACACCGGGGAGCTGTTTTTT
CASRGAVNTGELFF
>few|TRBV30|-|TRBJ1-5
TGTGCCTTAAGAGAAACCCGGGGGGTTCCGAGCAATCAGCCCCAGCATTTT
CALRETRGVPSNQPQHF
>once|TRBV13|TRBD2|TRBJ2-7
TGTGCCAGCAGCTTCAGCTCGGGGGGGAGCGAGCAGTACTTC
CASSFSSGGSEQYF
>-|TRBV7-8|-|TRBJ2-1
TGTGCCAGCAGCCCATTCACTAGCCTTCCCAAGAGCTCCTACAATGAGCAGTTCTTC
CASSPFTSLPKSSYNEQFF
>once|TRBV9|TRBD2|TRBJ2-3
TGTGCCAGCAGCGCCCACATTAGGGGGGGACAGCCGGGACTAGCGGGAGAGGTAGATACGCAGTATTTT
CASSAHIRGGQPGLAGEVDTQYF
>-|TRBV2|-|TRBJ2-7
TGTGCCAGCAGTGAGAGGTTCCTTTCCTCCTACGAGCAGTACTTC
CASSERFLSSYEQYF
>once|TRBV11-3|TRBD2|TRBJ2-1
TGTGCCAGCAGCTCCCTAGCGGGAGCTCACAATGAGCAGTTCTTC
CASSSLAGAHNEQFF
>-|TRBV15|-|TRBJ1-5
TGTGCCACCAGCAGAGATGGGACATCTGGACAGCCCCAGCATTTT
CATSRDGTSGQPQHF
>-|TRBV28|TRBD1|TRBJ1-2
TGTGCCAGCAGTCCGGACAGGGAAGGGAACTATGGCTACACCTTC
CASSPDREGNYGYTF
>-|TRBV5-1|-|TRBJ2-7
TGCGCCAGCAGCTTGGACTTGGCGGGACCTTCAGTGCAGTACTTC
CASSLDLAGPSVQYF
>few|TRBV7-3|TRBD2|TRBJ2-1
TGTGCCAGCAGCCCGCAGCGGGGTCAAAAAGAGCAGTTCTTC
CASSPQRGQKEQFF
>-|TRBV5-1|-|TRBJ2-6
TGCGCCAGCAGCTTGGTGTACAGGAACTCTGGGGCCAACGTCCTGACTTTC
CASSLVYRNSGANVLTF
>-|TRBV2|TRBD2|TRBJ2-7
TGTGCCAGCAGTGAACGTCGAACTAGCGGCTCCTACGAGCAGTACTTC
CASSERRTSGSYEQYF
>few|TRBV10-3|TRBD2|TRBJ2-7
TGTGCCATCAGTGCCGGACTAGTTGCCCCCTACGAGCAGTACTTC
CAISAGLVAPYEQYF
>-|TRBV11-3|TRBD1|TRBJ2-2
TGTGCCAGCAGTGGATCCGGGACAGGGCTCGCCGGGGAGCTGTTTTTT
CASSGSGTGLAGELFF
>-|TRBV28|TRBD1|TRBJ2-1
TGTGCCAGCCAACCGGGACAGGAGGACAATGAGCAGTTCTTC
CASQPGQEDNEQFF
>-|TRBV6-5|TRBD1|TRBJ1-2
TGTGCCAGCAGTTCCGGGACAGGGGGCTATGGCTACACCTTC
CASSSGTGGYGYTF
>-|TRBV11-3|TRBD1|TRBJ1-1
TGTGCCAGCAGCCAACAGACAGGGATGAACACTGAAGCTTTCTTT
CASSQQTGMNTEAFF
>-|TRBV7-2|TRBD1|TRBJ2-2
TGTGCCAGCAGCTGGGACAGCGCTAACACCGGGGAGCTGTTTTTT
CASSWDSANTGELFF
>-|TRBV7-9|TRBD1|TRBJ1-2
TGTGCCAGCAGCGGGGGGACAGGCAGCTATGGCTACACCTTC
CASSGGTGSYGYTF
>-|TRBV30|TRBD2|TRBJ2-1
TGTGCCTGGAGTCCGCTAGCGGGTCACTCCTACAATGAGCAGTTCTTC
CAWSPLAGHSYNEQFF
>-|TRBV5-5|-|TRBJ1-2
TGTGCCAGCACGCGGGACCCTTGGCGGTTGAACTATGGCTACACCTTC
CASTRDPWRLNYGYTF
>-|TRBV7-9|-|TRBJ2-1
TGTGCCAGCAGCTTAGTTCCGGGACTCCCGGCCAATGAGCAGTTCTTC
CASSLVPGLPANEQFF
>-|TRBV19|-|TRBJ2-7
TGTGCCAGTAGTATAGTTAGGGGCGGGAACTACGAGCAGTACTTC
CASSIVRGGNYEQYF